The clone carrying this T cell receptor beta chain was seen a few times. Its cognate antigen is unknown. CDR1 is SEHNR and CDR2 is FQNEAQ in the germline V gene (reference sequence). The CDR3 is made up of 12 amino acids. With 5 bases removed from V and 3 bases from J, the gap between germline ends came to 7 bases. These data originate in a study of radiation and T cells in renal cell carcinoma. Study-level findings and limits: Dominant CDR3 motifs occupied more repertoire in irradiated than control tumors.

Treatment indicated: treatment-naive control, cytoreductive nephrectomy. The tumor was a clear cell renal cell carcinoma. The assay was immunoSEQ multiplex PCR, and TCRdb's table has in-frame clones only and misses some. The top ten hold around 20% of the sample, which has 10,000 to 15,000 clones, about 71% seen once. This sample comprised tumor tissue, obtained from a patient whose treatment was nephrectomy without radiotherapy. This TCR derives from a woman aged 80 or older with renal cell carcinoma. The chain links TRBV7-9 to TRBJ1-1; D is undetermined. The CDR3 nucleotides read TGTGCCAGCAGCCGAGATGACACTGAAGCTTTCTTT. Protein product: CASSRDDTEAFF.